What follows are 10 T cell receptor beta chains derived from one specimen sequenced in a study of shared clonotypes between healthy human individuals. Generated by immunoSEQ multiplex PCR, the TCRdb table keeps only in-frame clones and is missing some. The data show around 500,000 clones, roughly three quarters seen once. The specimen was PBMCs. The receptors shown here come from a woman between 35 and 50 years old in good health. Some clones in this sample may be carry-over from other donors' samples.

This clone appeared a few times. This specimen includes other DNA sequences encoding the same CDR3. The chain has TRBV28 and TRBJ2-7, with D unresolved. CDR1 is MDHEN, CDR2 SYDVKM, per germline. The CDR3 is made up of 13 amino acids. Trimming removed 2 bases at V and 1 base at J, with 6 bases between. CDR3 DNA: TGTGCCAGCAGTTTACTGGGGTCCTACGAGCAGTACTTC. Translating it yields CASSLLGSYEQYF.

This sequence joins TRBV28 and TRBJ1-1; the D is unclear. The CDR3 is 14 amino acids. With 3 bases removed from V and 0 bases from J, the gap between germline ends came to 8 bases. CDR1 is MDHEN, CDR2 SYDVKM, per germline. The CDR3 DNA reads as TGTGCCAGCAGTTTTAAGGCTGTGAACACTGAAGCTTTCTTT. Encoded protein: CASSFKAVNTEAFF.

The genes are TRBV30 and TRBJ2-5, with TRBD2 as a possible D gene (5 bases). The CDR3 totals 13 residues. Trimming stripped 7 bases from V and 4 bases from J, with 16 bases between. Germline loops: CDR1 GTSNPN, CDR2 SVGIG (reference sequence). CDR3 loop: CAFRRSPGETQYF. The CDR3 DNA reads TGTGCCTTTCGGAGGTCTCCGGGAGAGACCCAGTACTTC.

This clone was picked up a small number of times. The rearrangement uses TRBV5-1 and TRBJ2-7; TRBD1 matches 7 bases. The CDR3 runs to 14 residues. J gave up 7 bases and V 0 bases, and 7 bases lay outside the gene matches. In germline, CDR1 is SGHRS, CDR2 YFSETQ. The CDR3 DNA sequence: TGCGCCAGCAGCTTGGCCGGCACAGGGGAAGAGCAGTACTTC. Translating it yields CASSLAGTGEEQYF.

The rearrangement uses TRBV11-2 and TRBJ2-3, with D possibly TRBD2 on 5 matching bases. In germline, CDR1 is SGHAT, CDR2 FQNNGV. V was cut by 1 base and J by 2 bases, with 16 bases left in between. The CDR3 spans 17 residues. As DNA, the CDR3 is TGTGCCAGCAGCTTAGGAGGAGGCGCCTTGATCACAGATACGCAGTATTTT. This sequence encodes CASSLGGGALITDTQYF. Combining the CDR3 with reference TRBV11-2 and TRBJ2-3 gives the whole variable domain EAGVAQSPRYKIIEKRQSVAFWCNPISGHATLYWYQQILGQGPKLLIQFQNNGVVDDSQLPKDRFSAERLKGVDSTLKIQPAKLEDSAVYLCASSLGGGALITDTQYFGPGTRLTVL.

The V call is TRBV2, the J call TRBJ1-1; D gene ambiguous. CDR1 is SNHLY and CDR2 is FYNNEI in the germline V gene. V gave up 5 bases and J gave up 5 bases, with 12 bases separating them. The CDR3 is 13 residues long. The CDR3 reads CASSTGRKTEAFF. In nucleotides, the CDR3 is TGTGCCAGCAGTACCGGAAGGAAAACTGAAGCTTTCTTT.

The V gene is TRBV15, the J gene TRBJ1-2; no clear D gene. CDR3 length: 13 residues. Germline V gene lookup returns CDR1 LNHNV and CDR2 YYDKDF (reference sequence). The V end lost 5 bases, the J end lost 1 base, and 8 bases lay between the germline ends. The CDR3 region is CATSSRYNYGYTF. The CDR3, as DNA: TGTGCCACCAGCTCTCGTTATAACTATGGCTACACCTTC.

V gene TRBV29-1 combines with J gene TRBJ2-3, with TRBD1 identical over 8 bases. V lost 5 bases to trimming and J lost 0 bases; unmatched junction nucleotides: 4. Germline CDR1 reads SQVTM; CDR2 reads ANQGSEA. The CDR3 spans 14 residues. The CDR3 loop reads CSVKQGASTDTQYF. Here the CDR3 DNA reads TGCAGCGTTAAGCAGGGGGCTAGCACAGATACGCAGTATTTT.

V is TRBV5-5 and J is TRBJ1-5; TRBD1 is a possible D gene (6 bases). This CDR3 region has 11 residues. V lost 2 bases, J lost 15 bases, and 12 bases lay in between. The germline CDR1 and CDR2 sequences are SGHKS and YYEKEE (reference sequence). Here the CDR3 reads CASSLGGVTHF. DNA for the CDR3: TGTGCCAGCAGCTTAGGGGGGGTGACGCATTTT.

The J gene is TRBJ2-7, the V gene TRBV11-2; no clear D. The V gene lost 4 bases and the J gene lost 2 bases, with 18 bases spanning the gap. CDR3 length equals 16 residues. The germline V gene has CDR1 SGHAT and CDR2 FQNNGV. Here the CDR3 reads CASSSGRARTPYEQYF. CDR3 in DNA: TGTGCCAGCAGCTCTGGAAGGGCGAGAACTCCCTACGAGCAGTACTTC.